A single sample gave rise to the 20 T cell receptor beta chains below, sequenced in a study of blood T cell repertoires in COVID-19. Some clones are missing from TCRdb's copy, which holds only in-frame ones; the method was immunoSEQ multiplex PCR. This sample carries about 250,000 clones, 89% of them seen once, and the ten largest clones take 3.5% to 5%. Sequencing was carried out using peripheral blood. The source of these receptors is a woman aged 40 to 50 who had recovered from COVID-19.

V usage is TRBV27 and J usage is TRBJ2-1, with a tentative D call TRBD2 (6 bases). Trimming took off 6 bases at V and 8 bases at J, with 23 bases between the two ends. CDR1 is MNHEY, CDR2 SMNVEV, per germline (reference sequence). This CDR3 is built from 16 residues. The DNA for the CDR3 is TGTGCCAGCAGCTTCCTCCGGGACCCCCGCGGGGATGAGCAGTTCTTC. Translation gives CASSFLRDPRGDEQFF.

This chain links TRBV5-1 with TRBJ1-2; D ambiguous. Deletions cut 0 bases from V and 8 bases from J, with 8 bases between. Germline assignment: CDR1 SGHRS and CDR2 YFSETQ. CDR3 size: 12 residues. For the CDR3, the DNA is TGCGCCAGCAGCTTGGCAGGTCAAGGCTACACCTTC. Translating gives CASSLAGQGYTF. Together with reference TRBV5-1 and TRBJ1-2, the CDR3 gives the full variable domain: KAGVTQTPRYLIKTRGQQVTLSCSPISGHRSVSWYQQTPGQGLQFLFEYFSETQRNKGNFPGRFSGRQFSNSRSEMNVSTLELGDSALYLCASSLAGQGYTFGSGTRLTVV.

This chain connects TRBV11-3 to TRBJ2-5, with TRBD2 matching over 7 bases. V lost 6 bases and J lost 5; bases outside the gene matches: 9. CDR1 is SGHNT, CDR2 YENEEA, per germline. This CDR3 spans 14 amino acids. CDR3 DNA: TGTGCCAGCAGTGAAGCGGGATTGGGGGAGACCCAGTACTTC. Encoded protein: CASSEAGLGETQYF.

V gene TRBV5-1 combines with J gene TRBJ1-1; no clear D gene. V dropped 2 bases and J dropped 2 bases, with 7 bases sitting between them. This CDR3 region has 13 residues. Germline assignment: CDR1 SGHRS and CDR2 YFSETQ. CDR3 residues: CASSFTSNTEAFF. CDR3 DNA: TGCGCCAGCAGCTTTACCAGTAACACTGAAGCTTTCTTT.

CDR3: CASSRPIPDLADRTDTQYF. CDR3 nucleotide sequence: TGCGCCAGCAGCCGACCAATTCCTGACTTAGCGGACCGCACAGATACGCAGTATTTT. The chain couples TRBV4-1 to TRBJ2-3; D might be TRBD2 (6 bases). The germline V gene encodes CDR1 MGHRA and CDR2 YSYEKL. The CDR3 totals 19 residues. The V and J ends lost 4 bases and 1 base respectively, with 24 bases between them.

The V call is TRBV6-5, the J call TRBJ1-1, with D hard to call. The ends were cut back, 6 bases at V and 4 bases at J, with 12 bases in the middle. This CDR3 contains 13 residues. Per germline, CDR1 MNHEY and CDR2 SVGAGI. The CDR3 loop is CASRNLRLTEAFF. DNA for the CDR3: TGTGCCAGCAGAAACCTCAGGCTCACTGAAGCTTTCTTT.

The chain uses TRBV7-6 and TRBJ2-2, with D tentatively TRBD2 (5 bases). CDR1 is SGHVS and CDR2 is FNYEAQ in the germline V gene. This CDR3 is 16 amino acids long. V dropped 5 bases and J dropped 0 bases, with 13 bases sitting between them. DNA for the CDR3: TGTGCCAGCAGCCAGGACGGGATCACGAACACCGGGGAGCTGTTTTTT. This encodes CASSQDGITNTGELFF.

This clone was counted a single time. The chain has TRBV7-2 and TRBJ1-3, with D hard to call. The V end lost 5 bases, the J end lost 0 bases, and 14 bases lay between the germline ends. Looked up from germline, CDR1 is SGHTA and CDR2 is FQGNSA. This CDR3 has 16 amino acids. CDR3 DNA: TGTGCCAGCAGCCCCCAAGAAGTGAGCTCTGGAAACACCATATATTTT. Its protein is CASSPQEVSSGNTIYF.

J is TRBJ1-4 and V is TRBV24-1; D not resolved. The V gene's germline CDR1 is KGHDR and CDR2 SFDVKD. V dropped 4 bases and J dropped 3 bases, with 8 bases sitting between them. The CDR3 sequence is 14 residues long. The CDR3 spells CATSEGRPNEKLFF. In DNA form, the CDR3 reads TGTGCCACCAGTGAGGGCCGCCCTAATGAAAAACTGTTTTTT.

The rearrangement joins TRBV30 to TRBJ1-1, with a possible D match to TRBD1 (5 bases). The CDR3 consists of 13 residues. The germline gives CDR1 GTSNPN, CDR2 SVGIG (reference sequence). V was clipped by 3 bases and J by 7 bases, with 15 bases between them. The CDR3 nucleotides are TGTGCCTGGAGATCCGGGGGAGGAGGTGAAGCTTTCTTT. Its protein product is CAWRSGGGGEAFF.

This chain uses TRBV18 with TRBJ1-2; D may be TRBD1 (6 bases). The CDR3 runs 17 residues. Trimming cost V 3 bases and J 4 bases, with 21 bases left between them. From germline, CDR1 is KGHSH and CDR2 LQKENI. The CDR3 is CASSPDPAGELTYGYTF. CDR3 DNA sequence: TGTGCCAGCTCACCTGATCCGGCAGGGGAACTTACCTATGGCTACACCTTC.

The V call is TRBV6-5, the J call TRBJ2-3; 13 bases are shared with TRBD2. Germline V gives CDR1 MNHEY, CDR2 SVGAGI. This CDR3 comprises 16 residues. J was trimmed by 6 bases and V by 4 bases; bases with no gene match: 7. The CDR3 DNA is TGTGCCAGCAGTTGGCTGACTAGCGGGGGGCCCGATACGCAGTATTTT. This sequence encodes CASSWLTSGGPDTQYF.

This clone was recorded once. The V gene is TRBV24-1, the J gene TRBJ2-3, with 8 bases aligning to TRBD1. Per germline, CDR1 KGHDR and CDR2 SFDVKD. The CDR3 totals 15 residues. The V gene end was trimmed by 4 bases and the J gene end by 1 base; junction bases not matched to a gene: 3. The CDR3 reads CATSEETGGTDTQYF. The CDR3 DNA follows: TGTGCCACCAGTGAGGAGACAGGGGGCACAGATACGCAGTATTTT.

The rearrangement uses TRBV28 and TRBJ1-4, with D possibly TRBD1 on 5 matching bases. Trimming shortened V by 4 bases and J by 8 bases, and 17 bases separated the two germline ends. Germline lookup yields CDR1 MDHEN and CDR2 SYDVKM. This CDR3 contains 15 residues. In DNA form, the CDR3 reads TGTGCCAGCAGTTCGGCGGGACCCTCCAGAGAAAAACTGTTTTTT. Translated, it gives CASSSAGPSREKLFF.

This sequence joins TRBV19 and TRBJ2-2, with 12 bases matching TRBD2. This CDR3 spans 15 amino acids. Germline CDR1 reads LNHDA; CDR2 reads SQIVND (reference sequence). V lost 6 bases, J lost 8 bases, and 7 bases stayed unmatched. The DNA of the CDR3 is TGTGCCAGTAGGAAGACTAGCGGGGGTGCGGGGGAGCTGTTTTTT. Translation: CASRKTSGGAGELFF.

The chain uses TRBV5-1 and TRBJ1-1; D perhaps matches TRBD1 (5 bases). The CDR3 has 15 amino acids. V lost 6 bases to trimming and J lost 1 base, with 16 bases between them. The V gene's germline CDR1 is SGHRS and CDR2 YFSETQ. The CDR3 DNA is TGCGCCAGCAAACAACAGCGAACAGGGAACACTGAAGCTTTCTTT. As protein: CASKQQRTGNTEAFF.

The chain has TRBV3-1 (or the pseudogene TRBV3-2) and TRBJ1-2; 7 bases are a match to TRBD1. V was clipped by 5 bases and J by 4 bases; unmatched bases: 13. CDR1 LGHDT and CDR2 YNNKEL come from the germline V gene (reference sequence). The CDR3 is 16 residues long. CDR3 loop: CASSSETGTPFYGYTF. The CDR3 DNA sequence: TGTGCCAGCAGCTCGGAGACAGGGACCCCCTTCTATGGCTACACCTTC.

This chain connects TRBV18 to TRBJ2-5, with TRBD2 identical over 8 bases. The junction had 12 bases not matched to a gene; V was cut back by 6 bases and J by 9 bases. The CDR3 loop spans 14 amino acids. Germline V gives CDR1 KGHSH, CDR2 LQKENI. CDR3 sequence: CASSQGTSGKAQYF. Written as DNA, the CDR3 is TGTGCCAGCTCTCAAGGGACTAGTGGTAAGGCCCAGTACTTC.

The chain recombines TRBV28 with TRBJ2-6; 10 nucleotides align to TRBD1. After removal of 8 bases from V and 2 bases from J, the junction contained 12 bases not matched to a gene. This CDR3 has 18 residues. Germline V gene lookup returns CDR1 MDHEN and CDR2 SYDVKM. This chain's CDR3 is CASLTTGGASAGANVLTF. The CDR3 DNA reads as TGTGCCAGCTTAACGACAGGGGGCGCGTCAGCTGGGGCCAACGTCCTGACTTTC.

The chain employs TRBV19 and TRBJ1-2, with 7 bases matching TRBD1. Germline V lookup: CDR1 LNHDA, CDR2 SQIVND (reference sequence). The trim removed 1 base at V and 7 bases at J, leaving 9 bases unmatched. This CDR3 has 15 residues. The CDR3 region is CASSIVGRGSFGYTF. The CDR3 nucleotides read TGTGCCAGTAGTATAGTTGGCAGGGGGAGCTTTGGCTACACCTTC.